This passage covers 9 T cell receptor beta chains from one sample sequenced in a study of blood T cell repertoires in COVID-19. Assay used: immunoSEQ multiplex PCR; TCRdb lists only in-frame clones, some missing. This sample has approximately 470,000 clones, with over 75% found just once. The source material was peripheral blood. The receptors here all came from a human donor in a cohort sampled during active COVID-19.

The chain is built from TRBV19 and TRBJ1-1; tentatively, D is TRBD1 (5 bases). CDR3 length equals 15 residues. Germline values: CDR1 LNHDA, CDR2 SQIVND (reference sequence). V was shortened by 5 bases and J by 7 bases, with 20 bases between the two germline ends. CDR3 nucleotides: TGTGCCAGTAGTCCATTGGGGGGTACCCTCAATGAAGCTTTCTTT. Protein product: CASSPLGGTLNEAFF. The variable domain in full, completed from reference TRBV19 and TRBJ1-1, reads DGGITQSPKYLFRKEGQNVTLSCEQNLNHDAMYWYRQDPGQGLRLIYYSQIVNDFQKGDIAEGYSVSREKKESFPLTVTSAQKNPTAFYLCASSPLGGTLNEAFFGQGTRLTVV.

J is TRBJ2-3 and V is TRBV5-1; 13 nucleotides align to TRBD2. The J segment lost 4 bases and the V segment lost 4 bases, leaving 9 bases of the junction unmatched. The CDR3 runs to 17 residues. Germline loops: CDR1 SGHRS, CDR2 YFSETQ. The CDR3 nucleotides read TGCGCCAGCAGCCCAAGGACTAGCGGGAGCAATCCAGATACGCAGTATTTT. This gives the protein CASSPRTSGSNPDTQYF.

In this sample, this clone turned up once. This sequence joins TRBV9 and TRBJ1-1; TRBD1 aligns across 9 bases. This CDR3 is 16 amino acids long. V trimming: 0 bases; J trimming: 3 bases; junction bases outside the gene matches: 6. The germline V gene has CDR1 SGDLS and CDR2 YYNGEE. Here the CDR3 reads CASSVEGQGTDTEAFF. In DNA, the CDR3 is TGTGCCAGCAGCGTAGAGGGACAGGGTACGGACACTGAAGCTTTCTTT. The full variable domain, with the rest looked up from reference TRBV9 and TRBJ1-1, is DSGVTQTPKHLITATGQRVTLRCSPRSGDLSVYWYQQSLDQGLQFLIQYYNGEERAKGNILERFSAQQFPDLHSELNLSSLELGDSALYFCASSVEGQGTDTEAFFGQGTRLTVV.

The chain employs TRBV18 and TRBJ1-3, with D possibly TRBD1 on 5 matching bases. From germline, CDR1 is KGHSH and CDR2 LQKENI. V was cut by 3 bases and J by 1 base, with 10 bases left in between. There are 15 residues in the CDR3. CDR3 coding DNA: TGTGCCAGCTCACCGGGGGGATCTTCTGGAAACACCATATATTTT. Its translation is CASSPGGSSGNTIYF. The entire variable domain, with the rest obtained from reference TRBV18 and TRBJ1-3, is as follows: NAGVMQNPRHLVRRRGQEARLRCSPMKGHSHVYWYRQLPEEGLKFMVYLQKENIIDESGMPKERFSAEFPKEGPSILRIQQVVRGDSAAYFCASSPGGSSGNTIYFGEGSWLTVV.

This clone was observed a single time. The chain combines TRBV18 with TRBJ2-3; D perhaps matches TRBD2 (6 bases). The CDR3 extends over 15 amino acids. The germline V gene has CDR1 KGHSH and CDR2 LQKENI. With 1 base removed from V and 8 bases from J, the gap between germline ends came to 16 bases. The CDR3 here is CASSPRTKPARTQYF. Written as DNA, the CDR3 is TGTGCCAGCTCACCACGGACTAAGCCTGCCCGTACGCAGTATTTT.

The CDR3 DNA is TGTGCCAGCAGCGTAGGCCGGAGGGGACAGCTCACAGATACGCAGTATTTT. This codes for CASSVGRRGQLTDTQYF. This chain connects TRBV5-5 to TRBJ2-3; a weak D match, TRBD1 (7 bases). Trimming removed 4 bases from V and 2 bases from J, with 20 bases in between. Germline V lookup: CDR1 SGHKS, CDR2 YYEKEE (reference sequence). The CDR3 is made up of 17 amino acids.

This chain connects TRBV6-5 to TRBJ2-1, with 7 nucleotides matching TRBD2. Germline loops: CDR1 MNHEY, CDR2 SVGAGI. The CDR3 has 13 amino acids. V lost 6 bases and J lost 7; bases outside the gene matches: 6. CDR3 in amino acids: CASSEGRVNEQFF. The CDR3 DNA reads as TGTGCCAGCAGCGAGGGGAGGGTTAATGAGCAGTTCTTC.

The chain uses TRBV11-3 and TRBJ2-2; D unclear. Per germline, CDR1 SGHNT and CDR2 YENEEA. The CDR3 has 13 residues. V lost 2 bases to trimming and J lost 7 bases, with 8 bases between them. The CDR3 loop is CASSLIHIGELFF. In DNA form, the CDR3 reads TGTGCCAGCAGCTTAATACACATCGGGGAGCTGTTTTTT.

The chain recombines TRBV7-2 with TRBJ1-1; D is possibly TRBD1 (5 bases). CDR3 size: 14 residues. Germline V gene sequence: CDR1 SGHTA, CDR2 FQGNSA. Trimming stripped 5 bases from V and 1 base from J, with 11 bases between. CDR3 DNA sequence: TGTGCCAGCAGCCTTAGACAGCAGAACACTGAAGCTTTCTTT. Protein: CASSLRQQNTEAFF.